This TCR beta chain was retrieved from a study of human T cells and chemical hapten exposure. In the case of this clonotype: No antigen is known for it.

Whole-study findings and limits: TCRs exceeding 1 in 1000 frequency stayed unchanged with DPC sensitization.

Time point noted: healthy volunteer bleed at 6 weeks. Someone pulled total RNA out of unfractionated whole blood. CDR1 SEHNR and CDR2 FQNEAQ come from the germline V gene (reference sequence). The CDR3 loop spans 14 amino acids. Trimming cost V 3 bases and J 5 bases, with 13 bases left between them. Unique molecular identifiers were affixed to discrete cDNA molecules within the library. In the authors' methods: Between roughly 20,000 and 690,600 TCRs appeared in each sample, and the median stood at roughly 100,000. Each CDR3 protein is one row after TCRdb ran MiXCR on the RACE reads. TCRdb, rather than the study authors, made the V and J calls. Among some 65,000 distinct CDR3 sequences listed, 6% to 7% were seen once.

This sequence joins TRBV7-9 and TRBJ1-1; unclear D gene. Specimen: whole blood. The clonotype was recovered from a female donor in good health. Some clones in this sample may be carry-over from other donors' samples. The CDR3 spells CASSFSGSGTEAFF. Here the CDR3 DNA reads TGTGCCAGCAGCTTTTCAGGTTCCGGGACTGAAGCTTTCTTT.